The 22 T cell receptor beta chains listed next were all sequenced from one sample in a study of shared clonotypes between healthy human individuals. Sequencing was performed with immunoSEQ multiplex PCR; in TCRdb, only in-frame clones are kept and a portion is missing. The table shows over 1.5 million clones, with around 98% occurring only once. The sample taken for sequencing was naive CD4+ T cells sorted from blood. Subset indicated: CD45RA+ positively selected. Receptors were obtained from a man aged 25-45 years in good health.

The rearrangement links TRBV7-2 to TRBJ2-1; D possibly corresponds to TRBD2 (5 bases). Per germline, CDR1 SGHTA and CDR2 FQGNSA. The CDR3 has 13 amino acids. V was clipped by 4 bases and J by 5 bases, with 9 bases between them. DNA for the CDR3: TGTGCCAGCAGCTCTCGGGGTAACAATGAGCAGTTCTTC. Amino acids: CASSSRGNNEQFF.

The CDR3 nucleotides read TGTGCCAGCAGTTACGGACAGCCTAGCAATCAGCCCCAGCATTTT. Translating gives CASSYGQPSNQPQHF. The gene calls are TRBV6-5 and TRBJ1-5, with D perhaps TRBD1 (6 bases). Trimming took 2 bases from V and 0 from J, leaving 8 bases between them. From germline, CDR1 is MNHEY and CDR2 SVGAGI. CDR3 length equals 15 residues.

This chain links TRBV7-9 with TRBJ2-7, with D possibly TRBD1 on 5 matching bases. This CDR3 contains 15 residues. V lost 4 bases and J 0 bases, leaving 13 bases between the germline ends. In germline, CDR1 is SEHNR, CDR2 FQNEAQ (reference sequence). In DNA form, the CDR3 reads TGTGCCAGCAGCTATAGAGGAAGGGGCTCCTACGAGCAGTACTTC. Translating it yields CASSYRGRGSYEQYF.

A word on this clone: One end of the junction is discordant with germline, which a read error may explain. This sequence joins TRBV18 and TRBJ2-5; D gene unclear. The CDR3 sequence is 13 residues long. Germline V gene data show CDR1 as KGHSH and CDR2 as LQKENI. CDR3 coding DNA: TGTGCCAGCTCTCCACCGACAAAGGAGACCCAGTACTTC. Residues: CASSPPTKETQYF.

The chain recombines TRBV4-2 with TRBJ2-5, with 11 nucleotides matching TRBD2. The CDR3 loop spans 16 amino acids. V shed 4 bases and J 4 bases; nucleotides not matched to a gene: 8. Germline assignment: CDR1 LGHNA and CDR2 YNFKEQ. The CDR3 loop reads CASSRGLAGSRETQYF. The CDR3 DNA reads TGTGCCAGCAGCCGAGGACTAGCGGGTTCGCGAGAGACCCAGTACTTC.

The gene calls are TRBV6-5 and TRBJ1-3; a weak D match, TRBD1 (5 bases). V dropped 6 bases and J dropped 0 bases, with 12 bases sitting between them. CDR3 length equals 15 residues. CDR1 and CDR2 from the germline V gene are MNHEY and SVGAGI. The CDR3 sequence is CASSRGQDSGNTIYF. CDR3 nucleotides: TGTGCCAGCAGCCGCGGACAAGACTCTGGAAACACCATATATTTT.

The chain joins TRBV18 to TRBJ2-3; the match to TRBD2 covers 7 bases. Looked up from germline, CDR1 is KGHSH and CDR2 is LQKENI. Trimming took 3 bases from V and 8 from J; bases not matched to a gene: 17. The CDR3 has 17 residues. CDR3 nucleotides: TGTGCCAGCTCACCGTATAGGGAGAACCCCTCGGGAGGTACGCAGTATTTT. Encoded protein: CASSPYRENPSGGTQYF.

Of note for this clone: The same CDR3 also results from other DNA sequences found in this sample. V is TRBV5-1 and J is TRBJ2-1; D not resolved. Trimming left V 5 bases short and J 5 bases short, with 8 bases between. The germline gives CDR1 SGHRS, CDR2 YFSETQ. CDR3 length equals 12 residues. CDR3 bases: TGCGCCAGCAGTCTGGACCACAATGAGCAGTTCTTC. Amino acids: CASSLDHNEQFF.

V and J are TRBV4-1 and TRBJ2-7, with 11 bases lining up with TRBD2. This CDR3 contains 15 residues. Germline V CDR1 and CDR2: MGHRA, YSYEKL. Losses at the gene ends were 2 bases for V and 0 bases for J; bases not matched to a gene: 0. In DNA, the CDR3 is TGCGCCAGCAGCCAAACTAGCGGGAGCTCCTACGAGCAGTACTTC. Its protein is CASSQTSGSSYEQYF.

This rearrangement joins TRBV29-1 to TRBJ1-2; weak D call: TRBD1 (6 bases). Looked up from germline, CDR1 is SQVTM and CDR2 is ANQGSEA. This CDR3 spans 11 amino acids. Trimming removed 5 bases at V and 4 bases at J, with 8 bases between. The CDR3 sequence is CSVLDSYGYTF. Here the CDR3 DNA reads TGCAGCGTTCTGGACAGCTATGGCTACACCTTC. The full variable domain, rest sourced from reference TRBV29-1 and TRBJ1-2, is SAVISQKPSRDICQRGTSLTIQCQVDSQVTMMFWYRQQPGQSLTLIATANQGSEATYESGFVIDKFPISRPNLTFSTLTVSNMSPEDSSIYLCSVLDSYGYTFGSGTRLTVV.

The rearrangement links TRBV5-1 to TRBJ1-4, with D possibly matching TRBD1 (5 bases). V lost 2 bases and J 8 bases, leaving 10 bases between the germline ends. CDR3 length: 13 residues. Germline values: CDR1 SGHRS, CDR2 YFSETQ. The CDR3 sequence: CASSFGGSEKLFF. The CDR3 DNA follows: TGCGCCAGCAGCTTTGGGGGGTCGGAAAAACTGTTTTTT.

The chain links TRBV7-2 to TRBJ1-1; perhaps TRBD1 as D (6 bases). The germline gives CDR1 SGHTA, CDR2 FQGNSA. The CDR3 totals 16 residues. V was trimmed by 0 bases and J by 1 base, leaving 12 bases between them. In DNA, the CDR3 is TGTGCCAGCAGCTTAGCGGGGGCGGGAGGGAACACTGAAGCTTTCTTT. Its translation: CASSLAGAGGNTEAFF.

CDR3 residues: CASSFFGMNTEAFF. The CDR3 nucleotides read TGCGCCAGCAGCTTTTTCGGGATGAACACTGAAGCTTTCTTT. The V call is TRBV5-1, the J call TRBJ1-1; no definite D call. The CDR3 is 14 residues long. Germline V CDR1 and CDR2: SGHRS, YFSETQ. The V gene lost 2 bases and the J gene lost 0 bases, with 8 bases spanning the gap.

This clone was observed a single time. The rearrangement uses TRBV4-1 and TRBJ2-7; TRBD2 matches at 8 bases. The ends lost 0 bases at V and 6 bases at J; junction bases unmatched: 16. The CDR3 consists of 18 residues. CDR1 is MGHRA and CDR2 is YSYEKL in the germline V gene. CDR3 sequence (DNA): TGCGCCAGCAGCCAAGATAGACGAAATAGCCCGGGAGGGGGCGAGCAGTACTTC. It encodes CASSQDRRNSPGGGEQYF.

V gene TRBV4-3 combines with J gene TRBJ2-5, with D perhaps TRBD2 (6 bases). V was shortened by 1 base and J by 5 bases, with 14 bases between the two germline ends. The CDR3 has 15 residues. Germline loops: CDR1 LGHNA, CDR2 YSLEER. The CDR3 DNA reads TGCGCCAGCAGCCAAGTTCGGTCTGGGAGGGAGACCCAGTACTTC. Amino acids: CASSQVRSGRETQYF.

This rearrangement joins TRBV28 to TRBJ2-7, with D perhaps matching TRBD1 (5 bases). This CDR3 is built from 15 residues. Trimming pared 6 bases from V and 6 bases from J, leaving 21 bases between. Germline CDR1 and CDR2: MDHEN and SYDVKM. CDR3 bases: TGTGCCAGCAGCTTCTCCAGGGTTTCTCTGGGCGAGCAGTACTTC. As protein: CASSFSRVSLGEQYF.

The rearrangement uses TRBV10-3 and TRBJ2-1, with a weak D call TRBD2 (6 bases). This CDR3 contains 17 residues. The germline V gene has CDR1 ENHRY and CDR2 SYGVKD. V was cut by 0 bases and J by 6 bases, with 18 bases left in between. The CDR3 is CAISESKRDSWGNEQFF. The CDR3 DNA sequence: TGTGCCATCAGTGAGTCGAAAAGGGACTCCTGGGGCAATGAGCAGTTCTTC.

V is TRBV5-1 and J is TRBJ2-7; a possible D gene is TRBD2 (7 bases). The CDR3 consists of 14 residues. Germline values: CDR1 SGHRS, CDR2 YFSETQ. Between the trimmed V and J ends, which lost 6 bases and 2 bases, there was a span of 15 bases. The chain's CDR3 is CASKRDNPTYEQYF. The CDR3 DNA is TGCGCCAGCAAGCGGGACAACCCAACCTACGAGCAGTACTTC.

The V gene is TRBV28, the J gene TRBJ1-5; D is possibly TRBD1 (6 bases). V lost 9 bases, J lost 6 bases, and 15 bases lay in between. From germline, CDR1 is MDHEN and CDR2 SYDVKM. This CDR3 has 13 residues. The CDR3 is CASRIRGSQPQHF. The DNA for the CDR3 is TGTGCCAGTCGTATCAGGGGTTCTCAGCCCCAGCATTTT.

DNA of the CDR3: TGTGCCTGGAGTATATCTCGGACAGGGGGCTTGTATAGCAATCAGCCCCAGCATTTT. Its protein is CAWSISRTGGLYSNQPQHF. The rearrangement links TRBV30 to TRBJ1-5; 11 bases match TRBD1. This CDR3 has 19 amino acids. Trimming removed 2 bases from V and 0 bases from J; junction bases left unmatched: 12. Germline V gene lookup returns CDR1 GTSNPN and CDR2 SVGIG (reference sequence).

The chain carries TRBV18 and TRBJ1-5, with TRBD1 matching 7 bases. V shed 2 bases and J 4 bases; nucleotides not matched to a gene: 5. The CDR3 contains 15 residues. The germline CDR1 and CDR2 sequences are KGHSH and LQKENI. CDR3 sequence (DNA): TGTGCCAGCTCACCAAGAGGGGACAGAAATCAGCCCCAGCATTTT. Translation: CASSPRGDRNQPQHF.

This sequence joins TRBV27 and TRBJ2-4; D is unresolved. The germline V and J ends were trimmed by 4 bases and 1 base, with 14 bases remaining between them. Germline CDR1 MNHEY, CDR2 SMNVEV (reference sequence). The CDR3 has 16 amino acids. The CDR3 reads CASSSDILQAKNIQYF. The CDR3 DNA sequence: TGTGCCAGCAGTTCAGACATTCTTCAGGCCAAAAACATTCAGTACTTC.